The rows below give T cell receptor beta chains drawn from one sample of a study of blood T cell repertoires in COVID-19. Method: immunoSEQ multiplex PCR; TCRdb's copy keeps in-frame clones and lacks some. The sample gives approximately 21,000 clones, 75% to 90% of which show up once; 18% is in the top ten. Sequenced input: peripheral blood. All receptors come from a human donor with acute or convalescent COVID-19. The donor label of this sample is uncertain. The CDR3 runs from the conserved cysteine through the conserved F or W. D genes are given only for firm matches. Clone sizes are given selectively: once, few, many, or a class where the clone is expanded.

>TRBJ2-1|-|TRBV9|-
CASSKPGQWYEQFF
TGTGCCAGCAGCAAACCGGGACAATGGTATGAGCAGTTCTTC
>TRBJ1-5|-|TRBV7-8|-
CASSLSTGVNQPQHF
TGTGCCAGCAGCTTGTCCACCGGGGTAAATCAGCCCCAGCATTTT
>TRBJ1-2|-|TRBV20-1|-
CSASKGLTANYGYTF
TGCAGTGCTAGTAAAGGGTTGACAGCAAACTATGGCTACACCTTC
>TRBJ1-1|-|TRBV19|-
CASSPGSARIRGGEAFF
TGTGCCAGTAGTCCAGGTTCCGCTCGAATACGGGGGGGTGAAGCTTTCTTT
>TRBJ2-7|once|TRBV7-6|-
CASSWDGQGHSSGPLEQYF
TGTGCCAGCAGCTGGGACGGACAGGGTCACTCTAGCGGCCCTCTCGAGCAGTACTTC
>TRBJ1-1|-|TRBV12-3/TRBV12-4|TRBD1
CASSPGQGSEAFF
TGTGCCAGCAGTCCAGGACAGGGGTCTGAAGCTTTCTTT
>TRBJ1-6|few|TRBV5-1|-
CASSPVAANNSPLHF
TGCGCCAGCAGCCCAGTGGCAGCGAATAATTCACCCCTCCACTTT
>TRBJ2-1|-|TRBV11-1|-
CASSLARGGEQFF
TGTGCCAGCAGCTTAGCGAGGGGGGGTGAGCAGTTCTTC
>TRBJ2-5|-|TRBV3-1/TRBV3-2|-
CASSQDSGKETQYF
TGTGCCAGCAGCCAAGATTCGGGGAAGGAGACCCAGTACTTC
>TRBJ1-1|-|TRBV18|-
CASSPLRRDPNTEAFF
TGTGCCAGCTCACCTCTCAGGCGCGACCCGAACACTGAAGCTTTCTTT
>TRBJ1-5|once|TRBV6-5|-
CASSVQGLDQPQHF
TGTGCCAGCAGCGTACAGGGATTGGATCAGCCCCAGCATTTT
>TRBJ1-1|-|TRBV11-2|-
CASSRAGVSIGAFF
TGTGCCAGCAGCCGAGCTGGAGTGTCAATTGGAGCTTTCTTT
>TRBJ1-1|-|TRBV5-1|TRBD1
CASSGGQGARSTEAFF
TGCGCCAGCAGCGGGGGACAGGGGGCGCGTAGCACTGAAGCTTTCTTT
>TRBJ1-2|-|TRBV29-1|TRBD1
CSVTGGHGYTF
TGCAGCGTTACAGGGGGCCATGGCTACACCTTC
>TRBJ1-5|-|TRBV5-3|-
CARSLARGENQPQHF
TGTGCCAGAAGCTTGGCTCGTGGGGAGAATCAGCCCCAGCATTTT
>TRBJ2-5|-|TRBV11-2|-
CASGSSGEETQYF
TGTGCCAGCGGGTCCTCAGGGGAGGAGACCCAGTACTTC
>TRBJ2-5|-|TRBV10-2|TRBD1
CASSDRGWETQYF
TGCGCCAGCAGTGACAGGGGGTGGGAGACCCAGTACTTC
>TRBJ2-2|-|TRBV7-8|TRBD1
CASSSLGTGTRGAGELFF
TGTGCCAGCAGCTCGCTCGGGACAGGGACAAGGGGTGCCGGGGAGCTGTTTTTT
>TRBJ1-1|-|TRBV5-1|-
CASSLESRRDTEAFF
TGCGCCAGCAGCTTGGAATCCCGGCGGGACACTGAAGCTTTCTTT
>TRBJ2-1|-|TRBV6-6|TRBD2
CASSYGGSTYNEQFF
TGTGCCAGCAGTTACGGCGGGAGCACCTACAATGAGCAGTTCTTC
>TRBJ1-6|-|TRBV25-1|-
CASSGELYNSPLHF
TGTGCCAGCAGTGGGGAGCTCTATAATTCACCCCTCCACTTT
>TRBJ2-2|-|TRBV7-2|TRBD1
CASNSDRANTGELFF
TGTGCCAGCAACTCGGACAGGGCGAACACCGGGGAGCTGTTTTTT
>TRBJ1-4|-|TRBV28|TRBD1
CASSSSGTGVGKLFF
TGTGCCAGCAGTTCATCCGGGACAGGGGTAGGAAAACTGTTTTTT
>TRBJ1-5|-|TRBV27|TRBD1
CASSEGGYQPQHF
TGTGCCAGCAGCGAAGGGGGCTATCAGCCCCAGCATTTT
>TRBJ2-7|-|TRBV30|TRBD2
CAWSVDLAGAYEQYF
TGTGCCTGGAGTGTTGACCTAGCGGGAGCCTACGAGCAGTACTTC
>TRBJ2-3|-|TRBV5-6|TRBD1
CASSLPGDRGTDTQYF
TGTGCCAGCAGCCTACCTGGGGACAGGGGGACAGATACGCAGTATTTT
>TRBJ1-2|-|TRBV30|TRBD1
CAWSLRTGGNGYTF
TGTGCCTGGAGTCTCCGGACAGGGGGCAATGGCTACACCTTC
>TRBJ2-3|-|TRBV7-2|TRBD1
CASSLQGARSTDTQYF
TGTGCCAGCAGCCTACAGGGGGCTCGGAGCACAGATACGCAGTATTTT
>TRBJ2-1|-|TRBV6-5|TRBD2
CASWGRVAGNEQFF
TGTGCCAGCTGGGGTAGGGTAGCGGGGAATGAGCAGTTCTTC
>TRBJ2-7|few|TRBV5-8|TRBD2
CASRNRGLGGYEQYF
TGTGCCAGCAGGAATAGGGGACTAGGAGGCTACGAGCAGTACTTC
>TRBJ2-2|once|TRBV21-1|-
CASSKVSRLVFTGELFF
TGTGCCAGCAGCAAAGTATCGCGACTAGTCTTCACCGGGGAGCTGTTTTTT
>TRBJ1-1|-|TRBV5-1|-
CASSLDSDSWITEAFF
TGCGCCAGCAGTCTCGACTCAGACTCGTGGATCACTGAAGCTTTCTTT
>TRBJ2-7|-|TRBV6-5|TRBD1
CASRPGAGGTYEQYF
TGTGCCAGCAGGCCGGGGGCAGGGGGCACCTACGAGCAGTACTTC
>TRBJ1-4|large|TRBV7-8|-
CASSPSGSYEKLFF
TGTGCCAGCAGCCCTAGCGGCAGTTATGAAAAACTGTTTTTT
>TRBJ2-2|-|TRBV11-1|TRBD1
CASSRTGNTGELFF
TGTGCCAGCAGCCGGACAGGGAACACCGGGGAGCTGTTTTTT
>TRBJ1-6|-|TRBV5-1|-
CASSPVRRDNSPLHF
TGCGCCAGCAGCCCGGTCCGACGGGATAATTCACCCCTCCACTTT
>TRBJ1-5|-|TRBV6-5|TRBD1
CASSVGQGINQPQHF
TGTGCCAGCAGCGTGGGACAGGGAATCAATCAGCCCCAGCATTTT
>TRBJ2-3|-|TRBV7-2|TRBD2
CASSLPSGSTDTQYF
TGTGCCAGCAGCTTACCTAGCGGGAGCACAGATACGCAGTATTTT
>TRBJ2-7|few|TRBV6-5|-
CASSSRQNEQYF
TGTGCCAGCAGTTCGCGACAGAACGAGCAGTACTTC
>TRBJ1-1|-|TRBV7-9|-
CASTKIWGPPNTEAFF
TGTGCCAGCACCAAGATCTGGGGCCCGCCAAACACTGAAGCTTTCTTT
>TRBJ2-1|-|TRBV25-1|-
CASTSRESYNEQFF
TGTGCCAGCACATCGAGGGAATCCTACAATGAGCAGTTCTTC
>TRBJ1-4|-|TRBV5-6|TRBD1
CASSSRQGWKEKLFF
TGTGCCAGCAGCTCAAGACAGGGTTGGAAGGAAAAACTGTTTTTT
>TRBJ2-1|once|TRBV19|TRBD2
CASSKVASGGSSYNEQFF
TGTGCCAGTAGTAAGGTAGCTAGCGGGGGGTCGTCCTACAATGAGCAGTTCTTC
>TRBJ2-2|-|TRBV20-1|-
CSARDAGELFF
TGCAGTGCTAGAGACGCCGGGGAGCTGTTTTTT
>TRBJ2-2|-|TRBV9|TRBD1
CASGGQGPDTGELFF
TGTGCCAGCGGAGGACAGGGCCCGGACACCGGGGAGCTGTTTTTT
>TRBJ1-2|once|TRBV19|-
CASDVAGYGYTF
TGTGCCAGTGACGTGGCCGGGTATGGCTACACCTTC
>TRBJ2-2|-|TRBV24-1|TRBD1
CATSGRGQPGTGELFF
TGTGCCACCAGTGGACGGGGACAGCCGGGCACCGGGGAGCTGTTTTTT
>TRBJ2-7|-|TRBV6-5|-
CASTQNREYEQYF
TGTGCCAGCACCCAGAACAGGGAGTACGAGCAGTACTTC
>TRBJ1-1|-|TRBV12-2|-
CASRLVRGQSNRGTEAFF
TGTGCAAGTCGCTTAGTGCGTGGACAGTCAAACCGGGGCACTGAAGCTTTCTTT
>TRBJ2-5|-|TRBV7-3|TRBD2
CASSPTGPHTGGETQYF
TGTGCCAGCAGCCCAACAGGACCCCACACGGGGGGAGAGACCCAGTACTTC